This T cell receptor (beta chain) appears in the sequencing data of a study of blood T cells in healthy people across ages. Losses at the gene ends were 6 bases for V and 5 bases for J; bases not matched to a gene: 10. The CDR3 totals 15 residues. CDR1 DFQATT and CDR2 SNEGSKA come from the germline V gene (reference sequence). Next came a second PCR, run for about 7 to 12 cycles, which used a sample-barcoded 5' primer along with a J-beta primer mix. MiXCR, applied by TCRdb to the 5' RACE reads, yields one record per CDR3 protein. This table has approximately 800,000 distinct CDR3 sequences, 25% appearing once. This clonotype has only a few counts. Isolation yielded PBMCs, at least 6.5 million per sample, in every case. These same records also appear under a second study, on T cells of mothers and their children.

Sequenced material: blood. This TCR derives from a boy aged 5-17 years in good health. The chain links TRBV20-1 to TRBJ2-1; 10 bases are a match to TRBD2. The CDR3 DNA sequence: TGCAGTGCGCCCAAACTAGCGGGATCTGACAATGAGCAGTTCTTC. Protein product: CSAPKLAGSDNEQFF.